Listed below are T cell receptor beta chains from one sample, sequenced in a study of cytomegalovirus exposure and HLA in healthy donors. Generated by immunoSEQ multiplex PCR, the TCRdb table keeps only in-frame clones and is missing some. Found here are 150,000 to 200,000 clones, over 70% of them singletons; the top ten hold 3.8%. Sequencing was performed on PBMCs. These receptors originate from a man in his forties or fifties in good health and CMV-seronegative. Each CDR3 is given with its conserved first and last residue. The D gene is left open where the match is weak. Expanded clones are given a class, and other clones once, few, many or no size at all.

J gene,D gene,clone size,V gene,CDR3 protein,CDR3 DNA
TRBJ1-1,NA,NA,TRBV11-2,CASSPTTAGGTEAFF,TGTGCCAGCAGCCCAACGACAGCCGGGGGTACTGAAGCTTTCTTT
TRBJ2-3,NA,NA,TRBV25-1,CASSENRVGDTQYF,TGTGCCAGCAGTGAGAACAGGGTGGGAGATACGCAGTATTTT
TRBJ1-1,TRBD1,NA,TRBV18,CASSLSTGGNTEAFF,TGTGCCAGCTCGCTTAGTACAGGGGGCAACACTGAAGCTTTCTTT
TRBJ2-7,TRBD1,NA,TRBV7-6,CASSIGQGASYEQYF,TGTGCCAGCAGCATAGGACAGGGGGCTTCCTACGAGCAGTACTTC
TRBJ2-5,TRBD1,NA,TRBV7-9,CSSSLGTGVETQYF,TGTTCCAGCAGCTTAGGGACAGGGGTAGAGACCCAGTACTTC
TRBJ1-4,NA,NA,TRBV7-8,CASRPRDPKDEKLFF,TGTGCCAGCAGACCCAGGGATCCTAAGGATGAAAAACTGTTTTTT
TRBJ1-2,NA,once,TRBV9,CASGDKLAGGAPGYTF,TGTGCCAGCGGAGACAAGCTAGCGGGTGGAGCCCCCGGCTACACCTTC
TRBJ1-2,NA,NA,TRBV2,CASSDQGHGYTF,TGTGCCAGCAGTGACCAGGGTCATGGCTACACCTTC
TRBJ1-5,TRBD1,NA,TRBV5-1,CASSDQGAPNQPQHF,TGCGCCAGCAGCGACCAGGGGGCGCCGAATCAGCCCCAGCATTTT
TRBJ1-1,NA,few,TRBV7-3,CASSLGGSPAGTEAFF,TGTGCCAGCAGCTTAGGGGGGAGCCCCGCTGGAACTGAAGCTTTCTTT
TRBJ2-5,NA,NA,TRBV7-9,CASRQEDAGTQYF,TGTGCCAGCAGGCAAGAGGATGCGGGGACCCAGTACTTC
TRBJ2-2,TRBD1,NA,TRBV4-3,CASSPGQGLTGELFF,TGCGCCAGCAGCCCGGGACAGGGACTCACCGGGGAGCTGTTTTTT
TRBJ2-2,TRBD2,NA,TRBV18,CASSPNSGANTGELFF,TGTGCCAGCTCCCCTAATAGCGGGGCGAACACCGGGGAGCTGTTTTTT
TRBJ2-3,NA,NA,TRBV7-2,CASSSFPRGSTDTQYF,TGTGCCAGCAGCTCCTTCCCGAGGGGGAGCACAGATACGCAGTATTTT
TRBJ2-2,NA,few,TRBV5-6,CASSWGAGELFF,TGTGCCAGCAGCTGGGGAGCCGGGGAGCTGTTTTTT
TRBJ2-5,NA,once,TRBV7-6,CASSLSLREVMETQYF,TGTGCCAGCAGCTTATCCCTCAGGGAGGTCATGGAGACCCAGTACTTC
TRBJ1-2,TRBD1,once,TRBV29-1,CSAFPGQEPHGGYTF,TGCAGCGCATTCCCGGGACAGGAACCCCACGGTGGCTACACCTTC
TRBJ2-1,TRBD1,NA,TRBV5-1,CASSEGQGGNEQFF,TGCGCCAGCAGCGAGGGACAGGGTGGCAATGAGCAGTTCTTC
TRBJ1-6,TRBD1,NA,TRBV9,CASSAGDSVASPLHF,TGTGCCAGCAGCGCTGGGGACAGCGTCGCCTCACCCCTCCACTTT
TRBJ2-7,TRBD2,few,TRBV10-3,CAINAGGPYEQYF,TGTGCCATCAATGCGGGGGGACCCTACGAGCAGTACTTC
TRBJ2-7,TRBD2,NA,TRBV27,CASSLTSGGIFSYEQYF,TGTGCCAGCAGTTTAACTAGCGGGGGGATTTTCTCCTACGAGCAGTACTTC
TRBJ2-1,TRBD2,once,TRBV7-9,CSSSLERGGNEQFF,TGTTCCAGCAGCTTAGAGCGGGGGGGCAATGAGCAGTTCTTC
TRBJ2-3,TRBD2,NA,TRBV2,CASRRPGLVNATQYF,TGTGCCAGCAGGAGACCGGGACTAGTGAATGCTACGCAGTATTTT
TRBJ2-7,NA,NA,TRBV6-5,CASHEADLSYEQYF,TGTGCCAGCCACGAGGCCGATCTCTCCTACGAGCAGTACTTC
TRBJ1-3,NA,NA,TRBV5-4,CASTTQGSGNTIYF,TGTGCCAGCACCACACAGGGATCCGGAAACACCATATATTTT
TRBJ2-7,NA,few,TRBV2,CATLQGIEQYF,TGTGCCACCTTACAGGGTATTGAGCAGTACTTC
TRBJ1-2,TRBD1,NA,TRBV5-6,CASSLRTGGSGYTF,TGTGCCAGCAGCTTGAGGACAGGGGGCTCTGGCTACACCTTC